Below are 28 T cell receptor beta chains sequenced from a single sample in a study of tumor-infiltrating lymphocytes in localized non-small cell lung cancer. Assay used: immunoSEQ multiplex PCR; TCRdb lists only in-frame clones, some missing. The data hold fewer than 25,000 clones, with over 60% observed a single time. Sequencing input: lung tumor tissue. All receptors come from a human donor with non-small cell lung cancer.

In regard to this clone: At the DNA level, this CDR3 is encoded by other sequences in the same sample as well. The CDR3 sequence: CASSEEGNYGYTF. In nucleotides, the CDR3 is TGTGCCAGCAGTGAGGAGGGGAACTATGGCTACACCTTC. The rearrangement joins TRBV2 to TRBJ1-2; maybe TRBD1 (5 bases). The CDR3 loop spans 13 amino acids. Germline assignment: CDR1 SNHLY and CDR2 FYNNEI. V was pared by 3 bases and J by 2 bases, with 7 bases between.

This clone was observed a few times. The rearrangement joins TRBV5-1 to TRBJ2-3, with 7 bases identical to TRBD2. Trimming took 4 bases from V and 0 from J; bases not matched to a gene: 14. CDR1 is SGHRS and CDR2 is YFSETQ in the germline V gene. CDR3 length: 18 amino acids. The CDR3 is CASSRTGGAGTSTDTQYF. CDR3 DNA sequence: TGCGCCAGCAGCCGAACCGGGGGAGCGGGGACTAGCACAGATACGCAGTATTTT.

This sequence joins TRBV11-2 and TRBJ2-7, with D perhaps TRBD1 or TRBD2 (5 bases each). Trimming removed 3 bases from V and 2 bases from J, with 14 bases in between. Germline V gives CDR1 SGHAT, CDR2 FQNNGV. This CDR3 has 15 amino acids. The CDR3 nucleotides are TGTGCCAGCAGCTTTTACACGGGACGGACCTACGAGCAGTACTTC. Protein product: CASSFYTGRTYEQYF.

This clone was detected once. J is TRBJ2-1 and V is TRBV19; D may be TRBD2 (6 bases). The CDR3 loop spans 13 amino acids. Germline V CDR1 and CDR2: LNHDA, SQIVND (reference sequence). V was pared by 4 bases and J by 6 bases, with 10 bases between. The DNA of the CDR3 is TGTGCCAGTAGTAAACTGGGGGGCAATGAGCAGTTCTTC. As protein: CASSKLGGNEQFF.

The chain uses TRBV30 and TRBJ1-4; TRBD1 is a possible D gene (5 bases). The CDR3 extends over 10 amino acids. Germline assignment: CDR1 GTSNPN and CDR2 SVGIG (reference sequence). V dropped 8 bases and J dropped 8 bases, with 9 bases sitting between them. The CDR3 spells CAVGGEKLFF. CDR3 DNA sequence: TGTGCCGTGGGGGGAGAAAAACTGTTTTTT.

J is TRBJ2-3 and V is TRBV18; TRBD1 matches 7 bases. The CDR3 runs to 14 residues. The ends lost 8 bases at V and 4 bases at J; junction bases unmatched: 9. Germline CDR1 is KGHSH and CDR2 is LQKENI. CDR3 residues: CASTDRASSDTQYF. The DNA of the CDR3 is TGTGCCAGCACCGACAGGGCTTCCTCAGATACGCAGTATTTT. Based on the CDR3 plus reference TRBV18 and TRBJ2-3, the full variable domain is NAGVMQNPRHLVRRRGQEARLRCSPMKGHSHVYWYRQLPEEGLKFMVYLQKENIIDESGMPKERFSAEFPKEGPSILRIQQVVRGDSAAYFCASTDRASSDTQYFGPGTRLTVL.

The gene calls are TRBV10-1 and TRBJ2-7; a weak D match, TRBD2 (5 bases). This CDR3 region has 13 residues. V lost 5 bases and J lost 0, with 8 bases in between. Per the germline V gene, CDR1 is WNHNN and CDR2 is SYGVQD (reference sequence). This chain's CDR3 is CASSRGLSYEQYF. The CDR3 DNA reads as TGCGCCAGCAGTCGCGGACTCTCCTACGAGCAGTACTTC.

This CDR3 is CASSQDRAGRETQYF. In DNA, the CDR3 is TGCGCCAGCAGCCAAGATAGGGCAGGGAGGGAGACCCAGTACTTC. This chain joins TRBV4-3 and TRBJ2-5; perhaps TRBD2 as D (6 bases). The CDR3 contains 15 residues. Deletions cut 0 bases from V and 5 bases from J, with 13 bases between. The V gene's germline CDR1 is LGHNA and CDR2 YSLEER.

The chain carries TRBV6-5 and TRBJ2-7; TRBD1 aligns across 7 bases. CDR1 is MNHEY and CDR2 is SVGAGI in the germline V gene. V lost 2 bases to trimming and J lost 6 bases; unmatched junction nucleotides: 7. This CDR3 has 14 residues. The CDR3 DNA is TGTGCCAGCAGTTACAACAGGGGATCTGGCGAGCAGTACTTC. Amino acid sequence: CASSYNRGSGEQYF.

The genes are TRBV5-6 and TRBJ2-5; 9 positions agree with TRBD1. Germline assignment: CDR1 SGHDT and CDR2 YYEEEE. The CDR3 consists of 16 residues. The V gene end was trimmed by 5 bases and the J gene end by 4 bases; junction bases not matched to a gene: 12. The CDR3 region is CASRPTGQGSRETQYF. The CDR3 DNA reads TGTGCCAGCAGACCTACGGGACAGGGTAGCAGAGAGACCCAGTACTTC. Variable domain in full (rest from reference TRBV5-6 and TRBJ2-5): DAGVTQSPTHLIKTRGQQVTLRCSPKSGHDTVSWYQQALGQGPQFIFQYYEEEERQRGNFPDRFSGHQFPNYSSELNVNALLLGDSALYLCASRPTGQGSRETQYFGPGTRLLVL.

The table lists this clone with a count of one. The CDR3 nucleotides are TGTTCGACGCTGGGACAGGGGGCGAATACGCAGTATTTT. This gives the protein CSTLGQGANTQYF. This rearrangement joins TRBV10-3 to TRBJ2-3, with 12 bases identical to TRBD1. The CDR3 is 13 residues long. Germline lookup yields CDR1 ENHRY and CDR2 SYGVKD.

As to this clone: At one of its ends the junction is not consistent with the germline gene, which may arise from a read error. V gene TRBV7-9 combines with J gene TRBJ1-1, with a possible D match to TRBD1 (6 bases). Per germline, CDR1 SEHNR and CDR2 FQNEAQ (reference sequence). The CDR3 extends over 13 amino acids. The CDR3 DNA reads as TGTGCCAGCAGCTTCTTATCGGGGGCTGAGGCTTTCTTT. Protein: CASSFLSGAEAFF.

The chain links TRBV7-8 to TRBJ2-2; D gene ambiguous. V was shortened by 7 bases and J by 1 base, with 13 bases between the two germline ends. The CDR3 is 15 amino acids. Germline V gives CDR1 SGHVS, CDR2 FQNEAQ. CDR3 residues: CASTPMVMNTGELFF. CDR3 nucleotides: TGTGCCAGCACCCCGATGGTGATGAACACCGGGGAGCTGTTTTTT. Based on the CDR3 plus reference TRBV7-8 and TRBJ2-2, the full variable domain is GAGVSQSPRYKVAKRGQDVALRCDPISGHVSLFWYQQALGQGPEFLTYFQNEAQLDKSGLPSDRFFAERPEGSVSTLKIQRTQQEDSAVYLCASTPMVMNTGELFFGEGSRLTVL.

Here the CDR3 DNA reads TGTGCCAGCAGTCGGACTATGGACATTCAGTACTTC. Protein product: CASSRTMDIQYF. The V call is TRBV6-1, the J call TRBJ2-4, with a weak D call TRBD2 (6 bases). Trimming pared 5 bases from V and 8 bases from J, leaving 10 bases between. CDR1 is MNHNS, CDR2 SASEGT, per germline. The CDR3 has 12 residues.

The chain employs TRBV2 and TRBJ1-3; D gene uncertain. The V and J ends lost 5 bases and 4 bases respectively, with 12 bases between them. The CDR3 spans 14 residues. The V gene's germline CDR1 is SNHLY and CDR2 FYNNEI. The CDR3 region is CASSPRTTGNTIYF. CDR3 in DNA: TGTGCCAGCAGTCCACGTACTACAGGAAACACCATATATTTT.

The V and J genes are TRBV7-2 and TRBJ2-1; tentatively, D is TRBD2 (6 bases). From germline, CDR1 is SGHTA and CDR2 FQGNSA. The CDR3 length is 16 residues. The V gene lost 2 bases and the J gene lost 6 bases, with 17 bases spanning the gap. In DNA form, the CDR3 reads TGTGCCAGCAGCTTAAGCGGGTCGAACCTGGGCAATGAGCAGTTCTTC. Its translation is CASSLSGSNLGNEQFF.

The CDR3 region has the DNA TGTGCCAGCAGCTTAGGTCCGGGAAACAATGAGCAGTTCTTC. Its translation is CASSLGPGNNEQFF. The J gene is TRBJ2-1, the V gene TRBV11-3; D perhaps matches TRBD2 (5 bases). V was pared by 1 base and J by 5 bases, with 9 bases between. The CDR3 is 14 amino acids. CDR1 and CDR2 from the germline V gene are SGHNT and YENEEA.

This sequence joins TRBV9 and TRBJ2-2; TRBD2 is a possible D gene (5 bases). The CDR3 is made up of 15 amino acids. V was trimmed by 0 bases and J by 1 base, leaving 7 bases between them. Germline V CDR1 and CDR2: SGDLS, YYNGEE. DNA of the CDR3: TGTGCCAGCAGCGTAGGAGGGCGGAACACCGGGGAGCTGTTTTTT. It translates to CASSVGGRNTGELFF.

Only one count was recorded for this clone. The J gene is TRBJ2-7, the V gene TRBV14; 10 bases match TRBD1. The CDR3 is 15 amino acids. From germline, CDR1 is SGHDN and CDR2 FVKESK. The V segment lost 5 bases and the J segment 6 bases; nucleotides outside the gene matches: 10. CDR3 nucleotide sequence: TGTGCCAGCAGCACCCGAGGGACAGGGGAAGTCGAGCAGTACTTC. Translation gives CASSTRGTGEVEQYF.

V is TRBV19 and J is TRBJ1-5; D is ambiguous. V was clipped by 4 bases and J by 0 bases, with 22 bases between them. This CDR3 comprises 19 residues. Germline assignment: CDR1 LNHDA and CDR2 SQIVND (reference sequence). The CDR3 here is CASSTRQVIRGGSNQPQHF. The DNA for the CDR3 is TGTGCCAGTAGTACCCGGCAGGTCATCCGAGGTGGTAGCAATCAGCCCCAGCATTTT.

This chain uses TRBV11-2 with TRBJ1-2; D is perhaps TRBD1 (6 bases). CDR1 SGHAT and CDR2 FQNNGV come from the germline V gene. CDR3 length equals 15 residues. Trimming shortened V by 0 bases and J by 4 bases, and 12 bases separated the two germline ends. CDR3 DNA sequence: TGTGCCAGCAGCTTAGATTATGGGACACTCTATGGCTACACCTTC. Encoded protein: CASSLDYGTLYGYTF. The complete variable domain, with remaining parts taken from reference TRBV11-2 and TRBJ1-2, reads EAGVAQSPRYKIIEKRQSVAFWCNPISGHATLYWYQQILGQGPKLLIQFQNNGVVDDSQLPKDRFSAERLKGVDSTLKIQPAKLEDSAVYLCASSLDYGTLYGYTFGSGTRLTVV.

The J gene is TRBJ2-2, the V gene TRBV5-1, with 8 nucleotides matching TRBD1. Losses at the gene ends were 1 base for V and 1 base for J; bases not matched to a gene: 0. The CDR3 runs to 15 residues. Germline CDR1 and CDR2: SGHRS and YFSETQ. The CDR3 protein is CASSLTGGNTGELFF. The CDR3 DNA is TGCGCCAGCAGCTTGACAGGGGGGAACACCGGGGAGCTGTTTTTT. The full variable domain, in which reference TRBV5-1 and TRBJ2-2 provide the parts outside the CDR3, is KAGVTQTPRYLIKTRGQQVTLSCSPISGHRSVSWYQQTPGQGLQFLFEYFSETQRNKGNFPGRFSGRQFSNSRSEMNVSTLELGDSALYLCASSLTGGNTGELFFGEGSRLTVL.

The V call is TRBV5-1, the J call TRBJ2-3; D gene ambiguous. Germline CDR1 and CDR2: SGHRS and YFSETQ. The V and J ends lost 2 bases and 1 base respectively, with 8 bases between them. CDR3 length: 14 residues. The CDR3: CASSFSGRTDTQYF. The CDR3 DNA is TGCGCCAGCAGCTTCTCGGGTCGCACAGATACGCAGTATTTT.

This clone was recorded a few times. This rearrangement joins TRBV11-2 to TRBJ1-2; D ambiguous. The ends were cut back, 5 bases at V and 0 bases at J, with 22 bases in the middle. The germline CDR1 and CDR2 sequences are SGHAT and FQNNGV. The CDR3 sequence is 18 residues long. As DNA, the CDR3 is TGTGCCAGCAGCCTCGCGGCCATATCAGGTTCAGCTAACTATGGCTACACCTTC. Translated, it gives CASSLAAISGSANYGYTF.

This clone is medium-sized (0.01 to 0.1%) within its sample. The V gene is TRBV7-2, the J gene TRBJ2-7, with D perhaps matching TRBD1 (6 bases). Germline CDR1 is SGHTA and CDR2 is FQGNSA. V lost 5 bases and J 5 bases, leaving 16 bases between the germline ends. This CDR3 spans 14 amino acids. The CDR3 spells CASSQGQPPNEQYF. DNA for the CDR3: TGTGCCAGCAGCCAGGGGCAGCCGCCGAACGAGCAGTACTTC.

The gene calls are TRBV6-5 and TRBJ1-2; 9 bases are a match to TRBD1. J gave up 5 bases and V 0 bases, and 7 bases lay outside the gene matches. CDR3 length: 16 amino acids. CDR1 and CDR2 (germline): MNHEY, SVGAGI. This chain's CDR3 is CASSYSTGQGKYGYTF. DNA of the CDR3: TGTGCCAGCAGTTACTCTACGGGACAGGGCAAATATGGCTACACCTTC.

The CDR3 region is CASSSQWGLSYNEQFF. The CDR3, as DNA: TGCGCCAGCAGCTCCCAGTGGGGTTTGTCCTACAATGAGCAGTTCTTC. V gene TRBV5-1 combines with J gene TRBJ2-1; D is undetermined. The CDR3 totals 16 residues. The germline gives CDR1 SGHRS, CDR2 YFSETQ. Trimming removed 3 bases at V and 1 base at J, with 14 bases between.

The chain has TRBV6-6 and TRBJ1-4; TRBD1 might be the D (5 bases). There are 15 residues in the CDR3. Trimming pared 6 bases from V and 1 base from J, leaving 12 bases between. Germline V gene sequence: CDR1 MNHNY, CDR2 SVGAGI (reference sequence). The CDR3 DNA follows: TGTGCCAGCAGGCCGGGGGGGGAAACTAATGAAAAACTGTTTTTT. Its protein product is CASRPGGETNEKLFF.